The clone carrying this T cell receptor (beta chain) was observed a few times. Its antigen is as yet unknown. This specimen belongs to a study of CD8+ T cells in alopecia areata. Findings of the study overall: Treatment with tofacitinib significantly lowered scalp clonality and reduced expanded CD8+ clones among the top 100. The study found higher clonality in lesional than normal scalp, especially in alopecia totalis/universalis.

cDNA reverse transcribed from extracted RNA served as the sequencing template. Data came from immunoSEQ multiplex PCR; TCRdb stores just in-frame clones and leaves some out. The sample holds about 180,000 clones, roughly 46% seen once. Treatment described: oral pan-JAK inhibitor, 5-10 mg twice daily. The TCR originated in a human donor with alopecia areata. Sequenced material: CD8+ T cells sorted from blood, taken around week 52, from a patient treated with tofacitinib.

The CDR3 region has the DNA TGTGCCAGCAGTTCGGGACAGGGGGGGTACGAGCAGTACTTC. Amino acid sequence: CASSSGQGGYEQYF. This rearrangement joins TRBV2 to TRBJ2-7; 11 bases agree with TRBD1. Germline V gene data show CDR1 as SNHLY and CDR2 as FYNNEI. CDR3 length: 14 residues. V lost 5 bases and J lost 4; bases outside the gene matches: 4.